The rows below give T cell receptor beta chains drawn from one sample of a study of CD8+CD57+ T cells in acquired aplastic anemia. TCRdb ran MiXCR on the reads and lists one entry per CDR3 protein. The table has more than 150,000 distinct CDR3 sequences, roughly 64% seen once. Sequenced input: sorted CD4+, CD8+, or CD8+CD57+ T cells (not recorded which) from PBMCs. The receptors shown here come from a human donor with severe aplastic anemia or a healthy control (not recorded which). CDR3s include the opening cysteine and the closing phenylalanine or tryptophan. Fields, in order: D gene, CDR3 length, clone size, V gene, J gene, CDR3 DNA, CDR3 protein. D genes are given only for firm matches. Size values are once, few and many counts, or a class for expanded clones, and some rows have none.

D gene: TRBD2; CDR3 length: 17; clone size: .; V gene: TRBV14; J gene: TRBJ2-2; CDR3 DNA: TGTGCCAGCAGCCAAGTTCCGACTAGCGGGGGTTACGGGGAGCTGTTTTTT; CDR3 protein: CASSQVPTSGGYGELFF
D gene: .; CDR3 length: 14; clone size: few; V gene: TRBV24-1; J gene: TRBJ2-6; CDR3 DNA: TGTGCCACCAGTGGGGCCTCTGGGGCCAACGTCCTGACTTTC; CDR3 protein: CATSGASGANVLTF
D gene: .; CDR3 length: 12; clone size: .; V gene: TRBV29-1; J gene: TRBJ2-5; CDR3 DNA: TGCAGCGCCCTATCTCCGGGGGAGACCCAGTACTTC; CDR3 protein: CSALSPGETQYF
D gene: TRBD2; CDR3 length: 20; clone size: .; V gene: TRBV20-1; J gene: TRBJ2-7; CDR3 DNA: TGCAGTGCTAGAGACCCGAGGGTGGTGGCGGGAGGTATCAGCTCCTACGAGCAGTACTTC; CDR3 protein: CSARDPRVVAGGISSYEQYF
D gene: TRBD1; CDR3 length: 12; clone size: once; V gene: TRBV24-1; J gene: TRBJ2-7; CDR3 DNA: TGTGCCACCAGCCGCGGGACAGGGGTGCAGTACTTC; CDR3 protein: CATSRGTGVQYF
D gene: TRBD2; CDR3 length: 17; clone size: many; V gene: TRBV6-6; J gene: TRBJ2-7; CDR3 DNA: TGTGCCAGCTGGGGTCCGGGGGGGGGAAAGTCTGCGGGCGAGCAGTACTTC; CDR3 protein: CASWGPGGGKSAGEQYF
D gene: TRBD2; CDR3 length: 18; clone size: once; V gene: TRBV7-8; J gene: TRBJ2-2; CDR3 DNA: TGTGCCAGCAGCTTAGTAGCTAGCGGGGCGGTTAACACCGGGGAGCTGTTTTTT; CDR3 protein: CASSLVASGAVNTGELFF
D gene: TRBD2; CDR3 length: 17; clone size: .; V gene: TRBV25-1; J gene: TRBJ2-1; CDR3 DNA: TGTGCCAGCAGTGAATTTGTCAGCGGGGGGGCGGGGAATGAGCAGTTCTTC; CDR3 protein: CASSEFVSGGAGNEQFF
D gene: .; CDR3 length: 12; clone size: once; V gene: TRBV12-3/TRBV12-4; J gene: TRBJ2-1; CDR3 DNA: TGTGCCAGCAGCTTAGACAGCTACGAGCAGTTCTTC; CDR3 protein: CASSLDSYEQFF
D gene: TRBD1; CDR3 length: 14; clone size: .; V gene: TRBV20-1; J gene: TRBJ2-5; CDR3 DNA: TGCAGTGCGGGTCGGACAGGGAGGCAAGAGACCCAGTACTTC; CDR3 protein: CSAGRTGRQETQYF
D gene: .; CDR3 length: 13; clone size: few; V gene: TRBV7-8; J gene: TRBJ2-7; CDR3 DNA: TGTGCCAGCAGCTCGCGGCAGGGGAGTGAGCAGTACTTC; CDR3 protein: CASSSRQGSEQYF
D gene: TRBD1; CDR3 length: 15; clone size: .; V gene: TRBV19; J gene: TRBJ2-2; CDR3 DNA: TGTGCCAGAAACATGGACAGGGTAAACACCGGGGAGCTGTTTTTT; CDR3 protein: CARNMDRVNTGELFF
D gene: .; CDR3 length: 17; clone size: many; V gene: TRBV13; J gene: TRBJ1-1; CDR3 DNA: TGTGCCAGCAGCTTAGAGTCCAGGGGCCGGTTGAACACTGAAGCTTTCTTT; CDR3 protein: CASSLESRGRLNTEAFF
D gene: .; CDR3 length: 14; clone size: .; V gene: TRBV19; J gene: TRBJ1-2; CDR3 DNA: TGTGCCAGTAGTTCCACGAACGGGGCGTATGGCTATACCTTC; CDR3 protein: CASSSTNGAYGYTF
D gene: TRBD1; CDR3 length: 14; clone size: .; V gene: TRBV2; J gene: TRBJ1-2; CDR3 DNA: TGTGCAAGCAGTGTTACGACAGGGGACTATGGCTACACCTTC; CDR3 protein: CASSVTTGDYGYTF
D gene: .; CDR3 length: 15; clone size: few; V gene: TRBV18; J gene: TRBJ2-2; CDR3 DNA: TGTGCCAGCTCGCGCGACACGTCGGACACCGGGGAGCTGTTTTTT; CDR3 protein: CASSRDTSDTGELFF
D gene: TRBD2; CDR3 length: 14; clone size: .; V gene: TRBV7-2; J gene: TRBJ2-3; CDR3 DNA: TGTGCCAGCAGCGGTTGGCGGGAGATGGATACGCAGTATTTT; CDR3 protein: CASSGWREMDTQYF
D gene: TRBD1; CDR3 length: 14; clone size: .; V gene: TRBV5-1; J gene: TRBJ2-5; CDR3 DNA: TGTGCCAGCAGCTTAGAATACAGGGGAGAGACCCAGTACTTC; CDR3 protein: CASSLEYRGETQYF
D gene: TRBD2; CDR3 length: 16; clone size: .; V gene: TRBV7-6; J gene: TRBJ2-3; CDR3 DNA: TGTGCCAGCAGCTTAGAACTAGCGGGGCTCACAGATACGCAGTATTTT; CDR3 protein: CASSLELAGLTDTQYF
D gene: .; CDR3 length: 15; clone size: .; V gene: TRBV25-1; J gene: TRBJ1-1; CDR3 DNA: TGTGCCAGCAGTGAATCGCAGGGTTATCACACTGAAGCTTTCTTT; CDR3 protein: CASSESQGYHTEAFF
D gene: .; CDR3 length: 11; clone size: few; V gene: TRBV7-2; J gene: TRBJ2-5; CDR3 DNA: TGTGCCAGCGCGTACCAAGAGACCCAGTACTTC; CDR3 protein: CASAYQETQYF
D gene: .; CDR3 length: 15; clone size: .; V gene: TRBV15; J gene: TRBJ1-3; CDR3 DNA: TGTGCCACCAGCGTCCAATTGTTCTCTGGAAACACCATATATTTT; CDR3 protein: CATSVQLFSGNTIYF
D gene: .; CDR3 length: 15; clone size: .; V gene: TRBV20-1; J gene: TRBJ1-5; CDR3 DNA: TGCAGTGCTAGCCCTGGGGGTGGTGGCAATCAGCCCCAGCATTTT; CDR3 protein: CSASPGGGGNQPQHF
D gene: .; CDR3 length: 13; clone size: .; V gene: TRBV2; J gene: TRBJ2-3; CDR3 DNA: TGTGCCAGCAGTGATAGGGTCACAGATACGCAGTATTTT; CDR3 protein: CASSDRVTDTQYF
D gene: .; CDR3 length: 13; clone size: .; V gene: TRBV20-1; J gene: TRBJ1-1; CDR3 DNA: TGCAGTGCTCGGACGGACGCGATCACTGAAGCTTTCTTT; CDR3 protein: CSARTDAITEAFF
D gene: .; CDR3 length: 16; clone size: .; V gene: TRBV7-2; J gene: TRBJ2-5; CDR3 DNA: TGTGCCAGCAGCCAGGGCAAGCGGGACACCCAAGAGACCCAGTACTTC; CDR3 protein: CASSQGKRDTQETQYF
D gene: .; CDR3 length: 14; clone size: .; V gene: TRBV6-5; J gene: TRBJ2-7; CDR3 DNA: TGTGCCAGCAGTGCCTCTACGGGGCTCTACGAGCAGTACTTC; CDR3 protein: CASSASTGLYEQYF
D gene: .; CDR3 length: 15; clone size: .; V gene: TRBV2; J gene: TRBJ2-2; CDR3 DNA: TGTGCCAGCAGTGAAGGGGGCGCGAGGACCGGGGAGCTGTTTTTT; CDR3 protein: CASSEGGARTGELFF
D gene: TRBD1; CDR3 length: 17; clone size: .; V gene: TRBV24-1; J gene: TRBJ2-3; CDR3 DNA: TGTGCCACCAGTGATTTGCATCGAACAGGGGGGTCAGATACGCAGTATTTT; CDR3 protein: CATSDLHRTGGSDTQYF
D gene: .; CDR3 length: 13; clone size: .; V gene: TRBV2; J gene: TRBJ2-2; CDR3 DNA: TGTGCCAGCACCAGGAAAGAGGGCGGGGAGCTGTTTTTT; CDR3 protein: CASTRKEGGELFF
D gene: .; CDR3 length: 14; clone size: .; V gene: TRBV20-1; J gene: TRBJ1-6; CDR3 DNA: TGCAGTGCTAGAAAGGGGAGGAGTAATTCACCCCTCCACTTT; CDR3 protein: CSARKGRSNSPLHF
D gene: TRBD2; CDR3 length: 16; clone size: .; V gene: TRBV9; J gene: TRBJ2-7; CDR3 DNA: TGTGCCAGCAGCGTAGATGGGGGGGTTAGCTCCTACGAGCAGTACTTC; CDR3 protein: CASSVDGGVSSYEQYF
D gene: TRBD1; CDR3 length: 15; clone size: many; V gene: TRBV7-6; J gene: TRBJ2-3; CDR3 DNA: TGTGCCAGCAGCTTAACACAGGGGTGGACAGATACGCAGTATTTT; CDR3 protein: CASSLTQGWTDTQYF
D gene: .; CDR3 length: 15; clone size: .; V gene: TRBV2; J gene: TRBJ1-6; CDR3 DNA: TGTGCCAGCAGTGAATGGCCAGACGCTAGCTCACCCCTCCACTTT; CDR3 protein: CASSEWPDASSPLHF
D gene: .; CDR3 length: 14; clone size: once; V gene: TRBV5-1; J gene: TRBJ2-7; CDR3 DNA: TGCGCCAGCAGCTCCCCAGCGACAGGATCCGAGCAGTACTTC; CDR3 protein: CASSSPATGSEQYF
D gene: .; CDR3 length: 14; clone size: few; V gene: TRBV12-3/TRBV12-4; J gene: TRBJ2-5; CDR3 DNA: TGTGCCAGCGGACCCGTGAGGCTAGTAGGGACCCAGTACTTC; CDR3 protein: CASGPVRLVGTQYF
D gene: .; CDR3 length: 13; clone size: once; V gene: TRBV7-3; J gene: TRBJ2-7; CDR3 DNA: TGTGCCAGCAGCTTGCCGACAAATAACGAGCAGTACTTC; CDR3 protein: CASSLPTNNEQYF
D gene: TRBD2; CDR3 length: 13; clone size: .; V gene: TRBV2; J gene: TRBJ2-3; CDR3 DNA: TGTGCCAGCAGCGTCGGGACTAGAGATACGCAGTATTTT; CDR3 protein: CASSVGTRDTQYF
D gene: TRBD2; CDR3 length: 14; clone size: .; V gene: TRBV5-8; J gene: TRBJ2-7; CDR3 DNA: TGTGCCAGCAGCTTAGTGGGAGGGAACTACGAGCAGTACTTC; CDR3 protein: CASSLVGGNYEQYF
D gene: .; CDR3 length: 15; clone size: many; V gene: TRBV27; J gene: TRBJ2-7; CDR3 DNA: TGTGCCAGCAGTTTATCGGGAAGCAGGACCTACGAGCAGTACTTC; CDR3 protein: CASSLSGSRTYEQYF
D gene: TRBD1; CDR3 length: 15; clone size: .; V gene: TRBV24-1; J gene: TRBJ2-5; CDR3 DNA: TGTGCCACCAGTGATCGGACAGGTTTTCAAGAGACCCAGTACTTC; CDR3 protein: CATSDRTGFQETQYF
D gene: .; CDR3 length: 15; clone size: .; V gene: TRBV9; J gene: TRBJ1-4; CDR3 DNA: TGTGCCAGCAGCCCCCATAACCGTGGTCCAGAGAAACTGTTTTTT; CDR3 protein: CASSPHNRGPEKLFF
D gene: TRBD2; CDR3 length: 15; clone size: .; V gene: TRBV9; J gene: TRBJ2-3; CDR3 DNA: TGTGCCAGCAGCCCTGGACTAGCGGGGGCAGATACGCAGTATTTT; CDR3 protein: CASSPGLAGADTQYF